This entry lists 18 T cell receptor beta chains sequenced from one sample in a study of blood T cell repertoires in COVID-19. TCRdb's copy holds only in-frame clones and misses some; the assay was immunoSEQ multiplex PCR. The sample carries 250,000 to 350,000 clones, 80% to 95% recorded once. The sample consisted of PBMCs or T cells enriched from blood (not recorded which). The receptors originated from a woman younger than 45 who had recovered from COVID-19.

This clone has a handful of counts. The J gene is TRBJ1-1, the V gene TRBV7-2; 7 bases are shared with TRBD1. This CDR3 is 15 amino acids long. V was pared by 0 bases and J by 10 bases, with 11 bases of the junction left unmatched. Germline V CDR1 and CDR2: SGHTA, FQGNSA. This chain's CDR3 is CASSLAWGQGVGAFF. In nucleotides, the CDR3 is TGTGCCAGCAGCTTAGCGTGGGGGCAGGGGGTCGGAGCTTTCTTT.

The genes are TRBV14 and TRBJ2-6; tentative D call: TRBD2 (5 bases). This CDR3 region has 15 residues. Trimming took 4 bases from V and 6 from J, leaving 13 bases between them. CDR1 is SGHDN and CDR2 is FVKESK in the germline V gene. As DNA, the CDR3 is TGTGCCAGCAGCCCCCAGGAGGCTACGGCCAACGTCCTGACTTTC. Translating it yields CASSPQEATANVLTF.

The chain combines TRBV19 with TRBJ1-5; possibly TRBD1 for D (5 bases). The CDR3 covers 15 residues. Germline V gives CDR1 LNHDA, CDR2 SQIVND (reference sequence). The V gene lost 3 bases and the J gene lost 9 bases, with 18 bases spanning the gap. Here the CDR3 DNA reads TGTGCCAGTAGTATGGGCGGGGGACTTCTATGGCCCCAGCATTTT. Its protein product is CASSMGGGLLWPQHF.

V usage is TRBV9 and J usage is TRBJ2-7, with 10 bases lining up with TRBD2. Trimming removed 0 bases from V and 2 bases from J; junction bases left unmatched: 11. The CDR3 totals 18 residues. The V gene's germline CDR1 is SGDLS and CDR2 YYNGEE. For the CDR3, the DNA is TGTGCCAGCAGCGTAGTATTGGCGGGACTAGCGAGTACCTACGAGCAGTACTTC. The encoded protein is CASSVVLAGLASTYEQYF.

This clone was detected once. The V gene is TRBV28, the J gene TRBJ1-4; D not certain. This CDR3 is built from 15 residues. Looked up from germline, CDR1 is MDHEN and CDR2 is SYDVKM. V was shortened by 4 bases and J by 3 bases, with 12 bases between the two germline ends. The CDR3 bases are TGTGCCAGCAGTTCCTACAGCATGGCTAATGAAAAACTGTTTTTT. It specifies CASSSYSMANEKLFF.

The count of this clone is one. The chain recombines TRBV25-1 with TRBJ1-5; 9 bases align to TRBD1. The germline V gene encodes CDR1 MGHDK and CDR2 SYGVNS. V was pared by 5 bases and J by 9 bases, with 11 bases of the junction left unmatched. The CDR3 totals 15 residues. This chain's CDR3 is CASSRDRVKSRPQHF. The DNA of the CDR3 is TGTGCCAGCAGTAGGGACAGGGTTAAGTCTCGGCCCCAGCATTTT.

The genes are TRBV28 and TRBJ2-3; D is unresolved. The germline CDR1 and CDR2 sequences are MDHEN and SYDVKM. V dropped 2 bases and J dropped 6 bases, with 6 bases sitting between them. This CDR3 region has 12 residues. CDR3 sequence reads: CASSLTRDTQYF. The CDR3 DNA reads as TGTGCCAGCAGTTTAACTCGCGATACGCAGTATTTT.

The chain's CDR3 is CASSLESGPNTEAFF. CDR3 nucleotide sequence: TGTGCCAGCAGCTTGGAGTCAGGGCCGAACACTGAAGCTTTCTTT. This chain connects TRBV5-4 to TRBJ1-1; weak D call: TRBD1 (5 bases). The germline V gene has CDR1 SGHNT and CDR2 YYREEE (reference sequence). V lost 0 bases to trimming and J lost 1 base, with 10 bases between them. The CDR3 has 15 residues. Filled out from reference TRBV5-4 and TRBJ1-1, the complete variable domain reads ETGVTQSPTHLIKTRGQQVTLRCSSQSGHNTVSWYQQALGQGPQFIFQYYREEENGRGNFPPRFSGLQFPNYSSELNVNALELDDSALYLCASSLESGPNTEAFFGQGTRLTVV.

The rearrangement uses TRBV7-9 and TRBJ2-1, with D perhaps TRBD2 (6 bases). This CDR3 contains 19 residues. The V and J ends lost 5 bases and 0 bases respectively, with 23 bases between them. Germline CDR1 SEHNR, CDR2 FQNEAQ (reference sequence). CDR3 in DNA: TGTGCCAGCAGCCCTCTGGACTATCGCCCTATTAGCTCCTACAATGAGCAGTTCTTC. Protein sequence: CASSPLDYRPISSYNEQFF.

This clone has only one observation. The rearrangement joins TRBV4-2 to TRBJ1-2, with TRBD1 identical over 7 bases. Unmatched junction bases numbered 15, after V lost 0 bases and J lost 5 bases. The CDR3 runs 18 residues. The germline V gene has CDR1 LGHNA and CDR2 YNFKEQ. In DNA form, the CDR3 reads TGTGCCAGCAGCCAAGATAAGGGACAGTCACCACCTTCATATGGCTACACCTTC. This translates into CASSQDKGQSPPSYGYTF.

This chain connects TRBV5-1 to TRBJ2-2; TRBD2 aligns across 16 bases. The germline gives CDR1 SGHRS, CDR2 YFSETQ. The CDR3 is 17 amino acids. Trimming cost V 3 bases and J 4 bases; bases outside gene matches: 3. This chain's CDR3 is CASSWGLAGGPTGELFF. The CDR3 nucleotides are TGCGCCAGCAGCTGGGGACTAGCGGGGGGGCCCACCGGGGAGCTGTTTTTT.

V is TRBV19 and J is TRBJ1-1, with 10 bases that match TRBD1. Germline V gene data show CDR1 as LNHDA and CDR2 as SQIVND (reference sequence). The CDR3 has 16 residues. J lost 1 base, V lost 3 bases, and 5 bases had no gene match. The CDR3 DNA reads as TGTGCCAGTAGTATCCCTGGGACAGGGGAGAACACTGAAGCTTTCTTT. Amino acid sequence: CASSIPGTGENTEAFF. The variable domain in full, completed from reference TRBV19 and TRBJ1-1, reads DGGITQSPKYLFRKEGQNVTLSCEQNLNHDAMYWYRQDPGQGLRLIYYSQIVNDFQKGDIAEGYSVSREKKESFPLTVTSAQKNPTAFYLCASSIPGTGENTEAFFGQGTRLTVV.

Comment on this clone: Within the sample, other DNA sequences also encode this same CDR3. The V call is TRBV2, the J call TRBJ2-2, with 8 bases identical to TRBD1. Looked up from germline, CDR1 is SNHLY and CDR2 is FYNNEI. The V and J ends lost 2 bases and 5 bases, in that order; junction bases with no gene match: 7. This CDR3 has 16 residues. CDR3 coding DNA: TGTGCCAGCAGTGAAACAGGGGGTCGGGGGACCGGGGAGCTGTTTTTT. Translation: CASSETGGRGTGELFF. Filled out from reference TRBV2 and TRBJ2-2, the complete variable domain reads EPEVTQTPSHQVTQMGQEVILRCVPISNHLYFYWYRQILGQKVEFLVSFYNNEISEKSEIFDDQFSVERPDGSNFTLKIRSTKLEDSAMYFCASSETGGRGTGELFFGEGSRLTVL.

The chain employs TRBV7-2 and TRBJ1-1, with D tentatively TRBD1 (6 bases). The CDR3 sequence is 15 residues long. Germline CDR1 reads SGHTA; CDR2 reads FQGNSA. The V end was cut by 6 bases, the J end by 0 bases, with 14 bases between. The CDR3 protein is CASRFGQSVNTEAFF. DNA for the CDR3: TGTGCCAGCAGATTTGGACAGTCAGTGAACACTGAAGCTTTCTTT.

Of note for this clone: This same CDR3 is encoded by further DNA sequences in the sample. The chain joins TRBV6-5 to TRBJ1-5, with a tentative D call TRBD1 (6 bases). Germline V gene data show CDR1 as MNHEY and CDR2 as SVGAGI. V shed 6 bases and J shed 1 base, with 10 bases lying between them. This CDR3 comprises 14 residues. This CDR3 reads CASRPDRSNQPQHF. The CDR3 region has the DNA TGTGCCAGCAGACCGGACAGAAGCAATCAGCCCCAGCATTTT.

This sequence joins TRBV20-1 and TRBJ2-7; a possible D gene is TRBD1 (6 bases). Trimming pared 5 bases from V and 6 bases from J, leaving 11 bases between. CDR3 size: 11 residues. Germline CDR1 DFQATT, CDR2 SNEGSKA (reference sequence). The CDR3 DNA is TGCAGTGCTTACAGGGTACCCGAGCAGTACTTC. This codes for CSAYRVPEQYF.

The chain has TRBV28 and TRBJ1-2; D is unclear. V was pared by 7 bases and J by 6 bases, with 18 bases between. CDR3 length equals 14 residues. Per the germline V gene, CDR1 is MDHEN and CDR2 is SYDVKM. DNA of the CDR3: TGTGCCAGCAACCCCCTCGGTTCCACGGATGGCTACACCTTC. It encodes CASNPLGSTDGYTF.

The rearrangement uses TRBV15 and TRBJ2-5, with a tentative D call TRBD1 (5 bases). CDR3 length equals 14 residues. V was clipped by 0 bases and J by 3 bases, with 8 bases between them. Germline CDR1 is LNHNV and CDR2 is YYDKDF (reference sequence). The CDR3 nucleotides are TGTGCCACCAGCAGAGATAGGGGAAAAGAGACCCAGTACTTC. Translated: CATSRDRGKETQYF.